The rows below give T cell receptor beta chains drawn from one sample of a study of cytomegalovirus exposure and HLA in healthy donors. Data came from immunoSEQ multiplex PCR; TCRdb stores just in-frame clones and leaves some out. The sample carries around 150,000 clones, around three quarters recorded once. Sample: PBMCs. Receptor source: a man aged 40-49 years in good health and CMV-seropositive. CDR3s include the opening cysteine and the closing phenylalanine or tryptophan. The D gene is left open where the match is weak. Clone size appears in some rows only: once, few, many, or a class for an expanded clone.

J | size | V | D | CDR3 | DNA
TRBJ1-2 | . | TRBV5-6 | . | CASSWVGPEEYGYTF | TGTGCCAGCAGCTGGGTAGGCCCCGAGGAGTATGGCTACACCTTC
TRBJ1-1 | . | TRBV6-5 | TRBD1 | CASSTDRGGTEAFF | TGTGCCAGCAGTACCGACAGGGGTGGAACTGAAGCTTTCTTT
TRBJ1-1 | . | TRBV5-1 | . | CASSLDGRQVAEAFF | TGCGCCAGCAGTTTGGACGGGCGACAGGTGGCTGAAGCTTTCTTT
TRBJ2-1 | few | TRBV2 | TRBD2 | CANLPRGGREQFF | TGTGCCAACCTTCCGCGGGGGGGCAGGGAGCAGTTCTTC
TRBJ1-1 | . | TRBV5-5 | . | CASSSQWGPATEAFF | TGTGCCAGCAGCTCGCAGTGGGGGCCTGCGACTGAAGCTTTCTTT
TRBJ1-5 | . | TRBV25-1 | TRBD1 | CATRDRDQPQHF | TGTGCCACCCGGGACAGGGATCAGCCCCAGCATTTT
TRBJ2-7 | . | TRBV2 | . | CASSLAYEQYF | TGTGCCAGCAGCCTAGCCTACGAGCAGTACTTC
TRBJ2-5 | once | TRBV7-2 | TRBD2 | CASSLAQPGLAGETQYF | TGTGCCAGCAGCTTAGCGCAGCCGGGACTAGCGGGCGAGACCCAGTACTTC
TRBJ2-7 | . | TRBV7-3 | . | CASSKGGGTYEQYF | TGTGCCAGCAGCAAAGGCGGAGGGACCTACGAGCAGTACTTC
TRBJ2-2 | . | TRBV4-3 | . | CASSQEQGYGTGELFF | TGCGCCAGCAGCCAGGAACAGGGATACGGCACCGGGGAGCTGTTTTTT
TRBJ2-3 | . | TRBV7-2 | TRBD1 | CASSPAGGADTQYF | TGTGCCAGCAGCCCCGCAGGGGGCGCGGATACGCAGTATTTT
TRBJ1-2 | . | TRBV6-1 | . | CASSVAAGQNYGYTF | TGTGCCAGCAGTGTAGCGGCAGGGCAGAACTATGGCTACACCTTC
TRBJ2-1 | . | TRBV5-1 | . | CASSLVGQSYNEQFF | TGCGCCAGCAGCTTGGTAGGACAGAGTTACAATGAGCAGTTCTTC
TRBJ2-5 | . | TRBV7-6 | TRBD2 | CASSPLGGVVTQYF | TGTGCCAGCAGCCCCCTGGGGGGGGTTGTGACCCAGTACTTC
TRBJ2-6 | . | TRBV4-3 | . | CASSQVLPGLVGANVLTF | TGCGCCAGCAGCCAAGTACTTCCAGGCTTGGTTGGGGCCAACGTCCTGACTTTC
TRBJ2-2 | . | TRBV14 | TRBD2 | CASSPGLAGDFGELFF | TGTGCCAGCAGCCCAGGACTAGCGGGGGACTTCGGGGAGCTGTTTTTT
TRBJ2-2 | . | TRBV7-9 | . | CASTHTGELFF | TGTGCCAGCACTCACACCGGGGAGCTGTTTTTT
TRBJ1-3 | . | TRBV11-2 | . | CASTLQGSSGNTIYF | TGTGCCAGCACCCTACAGGGCAGCTCTGGAAACACCATATATTTT
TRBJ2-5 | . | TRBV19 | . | CASSIGLGGGEETQYF | TGTGCCAGTAGTATAGGGTTAGGGGGGGGAGAAGAGACCCAGTACTTC
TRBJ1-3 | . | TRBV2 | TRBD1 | CASSTGGAYGNTIYF | TGTGCCAGCAGTACAGGGGGCGCGTATGGAAACACCATATATTTT
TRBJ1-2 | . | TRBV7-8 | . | CASSFRDNYGYTF | TGTGCCAGCAGCTTCCGGGATAACTATGGCTACACCTTC
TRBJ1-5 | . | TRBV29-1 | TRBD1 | CSVGQGSQPQHF | TGCAGCGTCGGACAGGGAAGCCAGCCCCAGCATTTT
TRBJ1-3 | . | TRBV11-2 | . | CASSSQGLGNTIYF | TGTGCCAGCAGTTCACAGGGCCTAGGAAACACCATATATTTT
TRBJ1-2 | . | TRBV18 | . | CASSPRGEGYGYTF | TGTGCCAGCTCACCACGAGGGGAGGGCTATGGCTACACCTTC
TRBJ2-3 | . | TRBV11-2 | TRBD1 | CASSFHRGSTDTQYF | TGTGCCAGCAGCTTTCACAGGGGAAGCACAGATACGCAGTATTTT
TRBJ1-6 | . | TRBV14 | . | CASSRESRSYNSPLHF | TGTGCCAGCAGCCGGGAGAGCCGCTCCTATAATTCACCCCTCCACTTT
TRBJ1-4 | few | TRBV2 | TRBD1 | CASSDDRGVEKLFF | TGTGCCAGCAGTGATGACAGGGGAGTCGAAAAACTGTTTTTT
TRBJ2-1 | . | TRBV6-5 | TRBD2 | CASSRTSGGYNEQFF | TGTGCCAGCAGTAGGACTAGCGGGGGTTACAATGAGCAGTTCTTC
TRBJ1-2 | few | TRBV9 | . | CASSVGLNSETGIHGYTF | TGTGCCAGCAGCGTAGGACTTAATTCGGAAACGGGGATCCATGGCTACACCTTC
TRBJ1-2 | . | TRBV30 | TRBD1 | CAWSVGGRGYTF | TGTGCCTGGAGTGTAGGGGGCAGGGGCTACACCTTC
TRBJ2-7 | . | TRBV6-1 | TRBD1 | CASEGQGYEQYF | TGTGCCAGCGAAGGACAGGGGTACGAGCAGTACTTC
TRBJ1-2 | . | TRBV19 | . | CASSSLSPSNYGYTF | TGTGCCAGTAGTTCCCTTTCCCCCTCTAACTATGGCTACACCTTC
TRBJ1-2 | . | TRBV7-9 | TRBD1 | CASSSTGGSYGYTF | TGTGCCAGCAGCTCAACAGGGGGCAGCTATGGCTACACCTTC
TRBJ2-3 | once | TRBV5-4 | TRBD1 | CASSLGTGGSPDTQYF | TGTGCCAGCAGCTTGGGGACAGGGGGTTCCCCAGATACGCAGTATTTT
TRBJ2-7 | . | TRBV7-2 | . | CASSLGLASSYEQYF | TGTGCCAGCAGCTTAGGGCTAGCTAGCTCCTACGAGCAGTACTTC
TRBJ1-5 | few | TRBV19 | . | CASSRTDNQPQHF | TGTGCCAGTAGTAGGACAGACAATCAGCCCCAGCATTTT
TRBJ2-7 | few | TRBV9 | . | CASSVEWTAGYEQYF | TGTGCCAGCAGCGTAGAATGGACAGCTGGATACGAGCAGTACTTC
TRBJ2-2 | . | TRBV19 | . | CASSLRGGELFF | TGTGCCAGTAGCCTGCGAGGCGGGGAGCTGTTTTTT
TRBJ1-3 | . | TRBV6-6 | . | CASSPGLRPGNTIYF | TGTGCCAGCAGTCCCGGACTGCGGCCTGGAAACACCATATATTTT
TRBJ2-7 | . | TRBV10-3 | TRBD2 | CAISDPVWRGDGEQYF | TGTGCCATCAGTGACCCCGTCTGGCGGGGGGACGGCGAGCAGTACTTC
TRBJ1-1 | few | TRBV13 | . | CASSLEGRVATEAFF | TGTGCCAGCAGCTTAGAAGGCAGGGTGGCCACTGAAGCTTTCTTT
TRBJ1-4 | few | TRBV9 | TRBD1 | CASSARGQTNEKLFF | TGTGCCAGCAGCGCGAGGGGACAGACTAATGAAAAACTGTTTTTT
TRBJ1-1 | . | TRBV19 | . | CASIPQWNTEAFF | TGTGCCAGTATCCCCCAGTGGAACACTGAAGCTTTCTTT
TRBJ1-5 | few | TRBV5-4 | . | CASSLGGFDPYSNQPQHF | TGTGCCAGCAGCTTGGGAGGTTTCGACCCTTATAGCAATCAGCCCCAGCATTTT
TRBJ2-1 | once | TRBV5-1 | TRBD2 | CASSPRQGLAGGEEQFF | TGCGCCAGCAGCCCCCGCCAGGGACTAGCGGGGGGGGAAGAGCAGTTCTTC
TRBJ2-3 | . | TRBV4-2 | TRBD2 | CASSQGGAGALYTDTQYF | TGTGCCAGCAGCCAAGGGGGAGCGGGGGCCCTTTACACAGATACGCAGTATTTT
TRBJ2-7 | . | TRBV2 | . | CASGGFAAEKQYF | TGTGCCAGCGGAGGATTCGCGGCAGAAAAGCAGTACTTC
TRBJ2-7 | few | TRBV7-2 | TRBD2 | CASSGRLAGASYEQYF | TGTGCCAGCAGCGGACGACTAGCGGGGGCCTCCTACGAGCAGTACTTC
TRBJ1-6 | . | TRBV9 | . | CASSVGQGNHSPLHF | TGTGCCAGCAGCGTAGGTCAGGGTAATCATTCACCCCTCCACTTT
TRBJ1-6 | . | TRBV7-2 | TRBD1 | CASSLGTASPLHF | TGTGCCAGCAGCCTGGGGACAGCTTCACCCCTCCACTTT
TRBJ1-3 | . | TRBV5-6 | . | CASRPQSSGNTIYF | TGTGCCAGCAGGCCACAGAGCTCTGGAAACACCATATATTTT
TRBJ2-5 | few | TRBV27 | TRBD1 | CASSLRPALTGGSETQYF | TGTGCCAGCAGTTTACGGCCGGCCCTGACAGGGGGCTCCGAGACCCAGTACTTC
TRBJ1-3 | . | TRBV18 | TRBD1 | CASATGVAGNTIYF | TGTGCCAGCGCAACAGGGGTGGCTGGAAACACCATATATTTT
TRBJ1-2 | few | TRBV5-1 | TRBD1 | CASSLTTGSGTSGYTF | TGCGCCAGCAGCCTAACGACAGGGTCGGGGACTAGCGGCTACACCTTC
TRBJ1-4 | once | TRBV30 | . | CAWTPSSTIEKLFF | TGTGCCTGGACCCCTTCATCCACAATTGAAAAACTGTTTTTT
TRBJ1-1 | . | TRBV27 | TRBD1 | CASSLRQGMNTEAFF | TGTGCCAGCAGTCTCCGACAGGGCATGAACACTGAAGCTTTCTTT
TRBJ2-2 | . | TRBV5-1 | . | CASSLSIATGELFF | TGCGCCAGCAGCTTGTCCATAGCAACCGGGGAGCTGTTTTTT
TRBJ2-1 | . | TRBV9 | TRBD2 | CASSALAGGAGEQFF | TGTGCCAGCAGCGCGTTAGCGGGGGGGGCGGGGGAGCAGTTCTTC
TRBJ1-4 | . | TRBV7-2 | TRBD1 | CASSLGHRGHEKLFF | TGTGCCAGCAGCTTAGGGCACAGGGGGCATGAAAAACTGTTTTTT